Reported below is one T cell receptor (beta chain). The antigen it recognizes is unknown. The sample holds no much larger clone one base away, and base qualities are not on file. This specimen belongs to a study of T cell responses to AZD1222 COVID-19 vaccine (dated by TCRdb to the early 2020s). Concerning the study at large: A total of 230 to 250 trial participants underwent TCR sequencing, of whom 200 to 220 received two doses of AZD1222 and about 25 received two doses of the MenACWY control vaccine. Trial participants were enrolled by age into subgroups of 18-55, 56-69 and 70-plus years, and around 150, 29 and 61 TCR-sequenced participants, respectively, were included in these subgroups.

Between the V and J ends, shortened by 6 bases and 2 bases respectively, the junction contains 13 bases. Spanning cysteine to phenylalanine, the CDR3 consists of 14 amino acids. Here the CDR3 DNA is all that survives: 42 bases in frame from base 1. From a lookup of the germline V gene (reference sequence), CDR1 and CDR2 are LNHDA and SQIVND. Sample time point, as interpreted from the label and publication: about 28 days (+/-7) after the second vaccine dose. Because spike-specific TCR depth and breadth did not differ between the two schedules, AZD1222 recipients who got a second dose at roughly 4 weeks were pooled with those who got a second dose at roughly 12 weeks. Samples from vaccinated people were obtained from the UK trials COV001 and COV002, which included a single-blind randomized controlled phase 2/3 trial of AZD1222 (ChAdOx1 nCoV-19) in healthy adults. Trial participant PBMC samples were collected at day 0 and day 28 after the second dose for TCRbeta chain sequencing.

General findings and caveats noted by the study authors: Most participants were white British and females outnumbered males, and the authors suggested that clonal diversity may have been underestimated. A significant rise in spike-specific TCR breadth and depth was observed after two AZD1222 doses relative to day 0 and relative to MenACWY recipients. In the small 56-69-year group, the increase in depth fell short of significance, most likely because of low power. Reportedly, close to half of the unique spike-specific TCRs recognized epitopes lying outside the regions that are mutated in the B.1.351 and B.1.1.7 variants. No day 14 peak-response samples were available, so repertoires were characterized only after the peak T cell response. The vaccine-associated CD4 TCRs covered the entire spike protein, and the dominant responses fell in regions 160-218 and 743-854. Only five or six AZD1222 recipients were SARS-CoV-2 seropositive at baseline, limiting conclusions about previously exposed vaccinees.

The CDR3 regions of human TCRbeta chains were analyzed by immunosequencing. Under the source paper's analysis protocol: Repertoire TCRs were matched against a reference library of SARS-CoV-2-specific TCRs generated with the MIRA antigen-specificity platform. Breadth was defined as the fraction of unique TCRs that were SARS-CoV-2-associated. Depth was defined as the fraction of total T cells that were SARS-CoV-2-associated. Using the MIRA data, each spike-specific TCR was assigned both to the spike region to which the TCR was reactive and to a CD4 or CD8 class. Log10-transformed breadth and depth values were compared by one-way ANOVA with Sidak's multiple comparisons tests. Here the immuneACCESS table is served through TCRdb, limited to in-frame sequences with V and J called. Missing clones are a known gap in these copies; in checked studies unresolved V genes cover under half, and the rest lacks a known reason. The DNA gave D and trimming, while V, J and clone size come from that table. The sample contains roughly 120,000 clones, roughly 90% of them found a single time. Around 8% of the sample comes from the top ten.

Sequencing was performed on peripheral blood, taken 28 days after the second AZD1222 dose. The source of this sequence is an adult who received the AZD1222 COVID-19 vaccine. In this chain, TRBV19 is recombined with TRBJ1-1, with the D gene too uncertain to name. Here is the DNA: TGTGCCAGTAGACCCGGACCCGCCAACACTGAAGCTTTCTTT. Its product reads: CASRPGPANTEAFF.